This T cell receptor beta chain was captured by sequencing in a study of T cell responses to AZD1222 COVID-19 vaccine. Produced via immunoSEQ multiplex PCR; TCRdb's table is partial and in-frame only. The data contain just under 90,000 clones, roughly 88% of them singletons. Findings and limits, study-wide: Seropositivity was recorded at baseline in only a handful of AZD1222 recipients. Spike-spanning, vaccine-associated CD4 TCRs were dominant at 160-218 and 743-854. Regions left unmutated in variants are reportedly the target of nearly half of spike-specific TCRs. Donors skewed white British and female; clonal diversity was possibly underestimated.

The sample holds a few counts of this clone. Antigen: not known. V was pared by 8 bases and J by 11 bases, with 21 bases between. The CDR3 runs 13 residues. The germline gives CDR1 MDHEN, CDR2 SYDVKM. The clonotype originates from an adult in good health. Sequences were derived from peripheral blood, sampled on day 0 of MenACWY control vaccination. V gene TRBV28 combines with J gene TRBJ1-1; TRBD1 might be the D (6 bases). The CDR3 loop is CASLFLGTSLAFF. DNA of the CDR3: TGTGCCAGCCTCTTTTTGGGGACATCATTGGCTTTCTTT. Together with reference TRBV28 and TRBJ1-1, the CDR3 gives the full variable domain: DVKVTQSSRYLVKRTGEKVFLECVQDMDHENMFWYRQDPGLGLRLIYFSYDVKMKEKGDIPEGYSVSREKKERFSLILESASTNQTSMYLCASLFLGTSLAFFGQGTRLTVV.